This TCR beta chain was found in a study of cytomegalovirus exposure and HLA in healthy donors. Vbeta (60) and Jbeta (13) primers were used in the PCR. Only in-frame clones appear in the TCRdb table, and some are missing; sequencing was by immunoSEQ multiplex PCR. This table has about 94,000 clones, 79% appearing once. Looked up from germline, CDR1 is SGHTS and CDR2 is YDEGEE. The CDR3 runs to 17 residues. With 3 bases clipped from V and 3 bases from J, the junction kept 7 bases outside the gene matches. The sample comprised PBMCs. The chain recombines TRBV5-8 with TRBJ2-6; TRBD1 matches 9 bases. The origin of this receptor is a woman aged 40 to 49 in good health and CMV-seronegative. Written as DNA, the CDR3 is TGTGCCAGCAGCTCTGGGACAGGGTTTTTTGGGGCCAACGTCCTGACTTTC. Residues: CASSSGTGFFGANVLTF.